The rows below give T cell receptor beta chains drawn from one sample of a study of T-cell memory formation after mild COVID-19. TCRdb reanalysed the 5' RACE reads using MiXCR and keeps one entry per CDR3 protein. The table includes a few hundred thousand distinct CDR3 sequences, approximately 10% detected once. Sequenced material: PBMCs or a T cell subset sorted from them (not recorded which). These receptors were collected from a young man who had mild COVID-19 (a few samples of this study predate the infection). Cell type and time point are not known. CDR3s include the opening cysteine and the closing phenylalanine or tryptophan. Each record gives: V gene, J gene, CDR3 protein.

>TRBV6-5|TRBJ2-5
CASSRTGTGLQETQYF
>TRBV24-1|TRBJ2-3
CATRGTGSTDTQYF
>TRBV9|TRBJ2-3
CASSVERGFTDTQYF
>TRBV7-9|TRBJ2-1
CASSLLGDPAFF
>TRBV9|TRBJ1-1
CASSVAPGPNTEAFF
>TRBV5-1|TRBJ2-7
CASSRGGTYEQYF
>TRBV20-1|TRBJ1-1
CSARRRNTEAFF
>TRBV28|TRBJ2-1
CASRVGGGRHEQFF
>TRBV6-5|TRBJ2-7
CASRGPGQIYEQYF
>TRBV6-6|TRBJ1-1
CASGTGVGPTFF
>TRBV12-3/TRBV12-4|TRBJ2-5
CASSLGGGPSETQYF
>TRBV4-3|TRBJ1-6
CASSQESGQWNSPLHF
>TRBV27|TRBJ2-7
CASRMQGPYEQYF
>TRBV7-7|TRBJ2-5
CASSLAPKETQYF
>TRBV5-1|TRBJ2-5
CASRGVAGQETQYF
>TRBV4-3|TRBJ1-4
CASSQERDRGNEKLFF
>TRBV6-5|TRBJ1-2
CASSYKGQGVYGYTF
>TRBV18|TRBJ1-4
CASSPPGTHSTNEKLFF
>TRBV5-1|TRBJ1-1
CASSWEIRGTEAFF
>TRBV4-1|TRBJ1-5
CASRKFSGGGNQPQHF
>TRBV19|TRBJ2-7
CASSLKKGPSYEQYF
>TRBV6-5|TRBJ2-7
CASSFNPYEQYF
>TRBV4-3|TRBJ1-5
CASSSDRASQPQHF
>TRBV9|TRBJ2-7
CASSVGTSGEQYF
>TRBV18|TRBJ2-3
CASSQGRDVTDTQYF
>TRBV10-3|TRBJ2-7
CAISESGQGPVNEQYF
>TRBV19|TRBJ2-1
CASSIPFGGASYNEQFF
>TRBV7-2|TRBJ2-5
CASRPRDGLQETQYF
>TRBV7-8|TRBJ2-1
CASSLRGGLANEQFF
>TRBV10-1|TRBJ2-5
CAIKPEALGGLQETQYF
>TRBV7-2|TRBJ1-1
CASSRAGEAFF